A single sample is the source of the 23 T cell receptor beta chains below, sequenced in a study of response to subunit inactivated influenza vaccine. TCRdb re-derived calls from the RT-PCR reads in MiXCR, one entry per CDR3 protein. Seen here are about 650,000 distinct CDR3 sequences, approximately 15% observed once, and the top ten hold around a tenth. This specimen consisted of PBMCs from blood, obtained 11 to 12 days after vaccination. Every receptor here comes from a man aged 45-65 years who received an inactivated influenza vaccine.

This clonotype turned up a few times. V usage is TRBV7-2 and J usage is TRBJ1-2; D unresolved. The CDR3 is 13 amino acids. CDR1 and CDR2 (germline): SGHTA, FQGNSA. V was clipped by 1 base and J by 6 bases, with 9 bases between them. CDR3 region: CASSLEWLDGYTF. Written as DNA, the CDR3 is TGTGCCAGCAGCTTAGAGTGGCTTGATGGCTACACCTTC.

This clonotype was counted many times. This chain uses TRBV29-1 with TRBJ1-4, with D tentatively TRBD1 (6 bases). The CDR3 is made up of 15 amino acids. Germline-derived CDR1 and CDR2 are SQVTM and ANQGSEA. The V end was cut by 3 bases, the J end by 13 bases, with 24 bases between. In nucleotides, the CDR3 is TGCAGCGTTGAGGGACCCGGGACACCGGATAGGAGACTGTTTTTT. It specifies CSVEGPGTPDRRLFF.

V is TRBV20-1 and J is TRBJ2-1, with D hard to call. The CDR3 length is 12 residues. Trimming took off 5 bases at V and 6 bases at J, with 11 bases between the two ends. CDR1 is DFQATT and CDR2 is SNEGSKA in the germline V gene (reference sequence). The CDR3 DNA reads as TGCAGTGCTCCCACAAGATCCAATGAGCAGTTCTTC. Its translation is CSAPTRSNEQFF.

This sequence joins TRBV6-2 or TRBV6-3 and TRBJ1-2, with D maybe TRBD1 (6 bases). The CDR3 runs to 14 residues. Germline lookup yields CDR1 MNHEY and CDR2 SVGEGT. The V end was cut by 0 bases, the J end by 6 bases, with 11 bases between. The CDR3, as DNA: TGTGCCAGCAGTTACTCGATCGGGGGCGATGGCTACACCTTC. Encoded protein: CASSYSIGGDGYTF.

This chain links TRBV20-1 with TRBJ2-5; D tentatively reads TRBD1 or TRBD2 (5 bases each). This CDR3 region has 14 residues. The germline gives CDR1 DFQATT, CDR2 SNEGSKA (reference sequence). Trimming removed 1 base from V and 2 bases from J, with 11 bases in between. The CDR3, as DNA: TGCAGTGCTAGAGCGGGGCGGTTTCAAGAGACCCAGTACTTC. Protein: CSARAGRFQETQYF.

The genes are TRBV20-1 and TRBJ2-5; 11 nucleotides align to TRBD2. Germline V gene sequence: CDR1 DFQATT, CDR2 SNEGSKA (reference sequence). Trimming cost V 5 bases and J 2 bases; bases outside gene matches: 4. This CDR3 comprises 14 residues. The CDR3, as DNA: TGCAGTGCTGCCGGGACTAGCGGACAAGAGACCCAGTACTTC. Translated, it gives CSAAGTSGQETQYF.

This clonotype was counted at least ten times. The gene calls are TRBV20-1 and TRBJ2-2, with D uncertain. The CDR3 contains 13 residues. Trimming took 7 bases from V and 0 from J, leaving 9 bases between them. Germline V gene data show CDR1 as DFQATT and CDR2 as SNEGSKA (reference sequence). The CDR3 nucleotides are TGCAGTGTTCCGCGCGCGAACACCGGGGAGCTGTTTTTT. Residues: CSVPRANTGELFF.

The chain links TRBV20-1 to TRBJ2-3; TRBD2 matches at 7 bases. CDR1 is DFQATT, CDR2 SNEGSKA, per germline (reference sequence). Germline trimming cut 7 bases from V and 6 bases from J; bases unmatched to any gene: 16. The CDR3 sequence is 15 residues long. The CDR3 DNA is TGCAGTGATCGGGGGTGGGGCGGGAGAGGCGATACGCAGTATTTT. This gives the protein CSDRGWGGRGDTQYF.

The chain carries TRBV5-1 and TRBJ1-3; TRBD1 matches 7 bases. V lost 2 bases to trimming and J lost 4 bases; unmatched junction nucleotides: 9. The length of the CDR3 is 16 residues. Germline CDR1 SGHRS, CDR2 YFSETQ. DNA for the CDR3: TGCGCCAGCAGCTTAAACGACAGGGTGAGCGGAAACACCATATATTTT. It yields the protein CASSLNDRVSGNTIYF.

This clonotype was seen only a few times. The chain carries TRBV4-1 and TRBJ2-7; 7 nucleotides agree with TRBD2. CDR1 is MGHRA and CDR2 is YSYEKL in the germline V gene. V shed 4 bases and J 6 bases; nucleotides not matched to a gene: 9. This CDR3 spans 14 amino acids. The CDR3 nucleotides are TGCGCCAGCAGCCGGACTAGGGAAGGTCTCGAGCAGTACTTC. Amino acid sequence: CASSRTREGLEQYF.

This chain connects TRBV5-5 to TRBJ2-7; D is undetermined. The germline V and J ends were trimmed by 2 bases and 6 bases, with 9 bases remaining between them. This CDR3 has 12 amino acids. The germline gives CDR1 SGHKS, CDR2 YYEKEE (reference sequence). The CDR3 region has the DNA TGTGCCAGCAGCTTCCTGGCTGCCGAGCAGTACTTC. The encoded protein is CASSFLAAEQYF.

In its sample, this clonotype was seen a few times. The rearrangement links TRBV5-1 to TRBJ1-4; no definite D call. Trimming took 0 bases from V and 7 from J, leaving 16 bases between them. This CDR3 spans 16 amino acids. Germline V lookup: CDR1 SGHRS, CDR2 YFSETQ. DNA for the CDR3: TGCGCCAGCAGCTTGGGCCCCACCGGGCTCGGTGAAAAACTGTTTTTT. Protein: CASSLGPTGLGEKLFF.

V gene TRBV5-1 combines with J gene TRBJ2-6; D might be TRBD1 (6 bases). The CDR3 has 16 amino acids. V was cut by 4 bases and J by 2 bases, with 13 bases left in between. In germline, CDR1 is SGHRS, CDR2 YFSETQ. The CDR3, as DNA: TGCGCCAGCAGCAGGGACAATGGCCCTGGGGCCAACGTCCTGACTTTC. This codes for CASSRDNGPGANVLTF.

In nucleotides, the CDR3 is TGTGCCAGCAGCGTACTGGCCCCGCTTGAAGCTTTCTTT. Amino acids: CASSVLAPLEAFF. This chain joins TRBV5-5 and TRBJ1-1; D remains unclear. Germline V gene sequence: CDR1 SGHKS, CDR2 YYEKEE (reference sequence). V lost 4 bases and J lost 7, with 14 bases in between. The CDR3 loop spans 13 amino acids. The variable domain in full, with the rest retrieved from reference TRBV5-5 and TRBJ1-1, is DAGVTQSPTHLIKTRGQQVTLRCSPISGHKSVSWYQQVLGQGPQFIFQYYEKEERGRGNFPDRFSARQFPNYSSELNVNALLLGDSALYLCASSVLAPLEAFFGQGTRLTVV.

The V and J genes are TRBV3-1 and TRBJ1-6; a possible D gene is TRBD1 (5 bases). Germline CDR1 is LGHDT and CDR2 is YNNKEL (reference sequence). Trimming shortened V by 4 bases and J by 7 bases, and 17 bases separated the two germline ends. The CDR3 runs 16 residues. CDR3 nucleotide sequence: TGTGCCAGCAGCCCCCGATTTGAGGGGAGCAATTCACCCCTCCACTTT. Translating gives CASSPRFEGSNSPLHF.

The chain has TRBV6-1 and TRBJ1-5; no clear D gene. Trimming left V 1 base short and J 2 bases short, with 12 bases between. Germline lookup yields CDR1 MNHNS and CDR2 SASEGT. This CDR3 is 16 amino acids long. The CDR3 reads CASSEGTSYGNQPQHF. The CDR3, as DNA: TGTGCCAGCAGTGAAGGGACCAGCTACGGCAATCAGCCCCAGCATTTT.

This chain links TRBV5-5 with TRBJ2-5; TRBD2 is a possible D gene (5 bases). CDR3 length: 16 amino acids. The germline CDR1 and CDR2 sequences are SGHKS and YYEKEE (reference sequence). The ends were cut back, 3 bases at V and 5 bases at J, with 20 bases in the middle. CDR3 DNA: TGTGCCAGCAGCTCCCCTAAAGGCGGGTACGACGAGACCCAGTACTTC. Its protein is CASSSPKGGYDETQYF.

This clonotype was seen a few times. This chain joins TRBV18 and TRBJ1-1; TRBD1 is a possible D gene (6 bases). This CDR3 region has 15 residues. Per the germline V gene, CDR1 is KGHSH and CDR2 is LQKENI. The V end lost 5 bases, the J end lost 4 bases, and 17 bases lay between the germline ends. The CDR3: CASSAGTKGGTEAFF. The CDR3 coding sequence is TGTGCCAGCTCAGCCGGGACAAAGGGTGGCACTGAAGCTTTCTTT.

The chain uses TRBV12-3 or TRBV12-4 and TRBJ2-3, with no clear D. This CDR3 region has 11 residues. Trimming left V 7 bases short and J 7 bases short, with 9 bases between. The CDR3 loop is CASTIRNTQYF. The CDR3 DNA sequence: TGTGCCAGCACTATACGTAATACGCAGTATTTT.

This sequence joins TRBV3-1 and TRBJ2-5; weak D call: TRBD2 (6 bases). Trimming removed 3 bases from V and 4 bases from J, with 27 bases in between. The germline V gene encodes CDR1 LGHDT and CDR2 YNNKEL (reference sequence). The CDR3 extends over 19 amino acids. The CDR3 is CASSHRNLRDSWGSETQYF. The CDR3 nucleotides read TGTGCCAGCAGCCACCGAAACCTTCGGGACTCATGGGGGTCAGAGACCCAGTACTTC.

The V gene is TRBV4-3, the J gene TRBJ2-6; D call uncertain. Trimming shortened V by 1 base and J by 0 bases, and 7 bases separated the two germline ends. Germline V gene lookup returns CDR1 LGHNA and CDR2 YSLEER. CDR3 length: 16 residues. The CDR3 nucleotides are TGCGCCAGCAGCCAAGCTTTGACCTCTGGGGCCAACGTCCTGACTTTC. Protein: CASSQALTSGANVLTF.

This clonotype was recorded at least ten times. The V call is TRBV6-1, the J call TRBJ2-7; tentatively, D is TRBD1 (6 bases). The CDR3 has 15 amino acids. Trimming removed 5 bases from V and 0 bases from J, with 14 bases in between. Germline lookup yields CDR1 MNHNS and CDR2 SASEGT. The chain's CDR3 is CASSRDISSSYEQYF. CDR3 DNA sequence: TGTGCCAGCAGTCGGGACATATCAAGCTCCTACGAGCAGTACTTC.

In this sample, this clonotype turned up a few times. The chain carries TRBV29-1 and TRBJ2-5, with TRBD2 identical over 12 bases. The length of the CDR3 is 15 residues. J was trimmed by 2 bases and V by 6 bases; bases with no gene match: 7. CDR1 is SQVTM, CDR2 ANQGSEA, per germline. Here the CDR3 DNA reads TGCAGCGTCCCACTAGCGGGAGGCCTACAAGAGACCCAGTACTTC. Protein: CSVPLAGGLQETQYF. The entire variable domain, with the rest obtained from reference TRBV29-1 and TRBJ2-5, is as follows: SAVISQKPSRDICQRGTSLTIQCQVDSQVTMMFWYRQQPGQSLTLIATANQGSEATYESGFVIDKFPISRPNLTFSTLTVSNMSPEDSSIYLCSVPLAGGLQETQYFGPGTRLLVL.